Listed here is a single TCR beta chain. This entry comes from a study of blood T cell repertoires in COVID-19. Clones were sequenced by immunoSEQ multiplex PCR, and TCRdb holds only the in-frame ones, with some missing. The table shows 250,000 to 300,000 clones, with roughly 88% occurring only once. The V and J ends lost 6 bases and 11 bases respectively, with 14 bases between them. The CDR3 runs to 13 residues. The germline V gene encodes CDR1 SNHLY and CDR2 FYNNEI. The rearrangement links TRBV2 to TRBJ1-6; D might be TRBD1 (5 bases). This receptor was taken from a woman under 40 with acute or convalescent COVID-19. Sequenced sample: peripheral blood. CDR3 amino acids: CASRGGIWPPLHF. As DNA, the CDR3 is TGTGCCAGCAGGGGGGGGATTTGGCCACCCCTCCACTTT.